Each of the 29 T cell receptor beta chains below was sequenced from the same sample in a study of shared clonotypes between healthy human individuals. Some clones are missing from TCRdb's copy, which holds only in-frame ones; the method was immunoSEQ multiplex PCR. The profile shows about 2.4 million clones, 85% to 95% of them singletons. The material sequenced was naive CD4+ T cells sorted from blood. Indicated subset: CD45RA+ positively selected. Receptors originate from a man between 18 and 29 years old in good health.

This clone showed up just a few times. The rearrangement uses TRBV7-2 and TRBJ1-4, with D possibly TRBD1 on 6 matching bases. Trimming stripped 2 bases from V and 8 bases from J, with 9 bases between. Germline CDR1 reads SGHTA; CDR2 reads FQGNSA. The CDR3 runs 13 residues. Here the CDR3 DNA reads TGTGCCAGCAGCTTAACAGGGCGAGAAAAACTGTTTTTT. It codes for CASSLTGREKLFF.

The V call is TRBV6-5, the J call TRBJ2-5; D is unclear. Trimming removed 7 bases at V and 4 bases at J, with 10 bases between. The germline V gene encodes CDR1 MNHEY and CDR2 SVGAGI. The CDR3 contains 12 residues. The CDR3 sequence is CASTSRRETQYF. The CDR3 DNA follows: TGTGCCAGCACCTCTCGTCGAGAGACCCAGTACTTC.

This chain joins TRBV20-1 and TRBJ1-2; 7 bases are a match to TRBD1. Germline V gene data show CDR1 as DFQATT and CDR2 as SNEGSKA (reference sequence). The CDR3 is made up of 11 amino acids. The J segment lost 8 bases and the V segment lost 5 bases, leaving 5 bases of the junction unmatched. The CDR3 nucleotides are TGCAGTGCTTGGACAGGTCAGGGCTACACCTTC. This gives the protein CSAWTGQGYTF.

This clone has just one count. The gene calls are TRBV10-1 and TRBJ2-7, with D possibly matching TRBD1 (6 bases). CDR1 and CDR2 (germline): WNHNN, SYGVQD (reference sequence). V gave up 11 bases and J gave up 1 base, with 15 bases separating them. This CDR3 is built from 13 residues. This CDR3 is CAAPGRGSYEQYF. In DNA, the CDR3 is TGCGCCGCCCCAGGCAGGGGATCCTACGAGCAGTACTTC.

This clone came up once. The chain joins TRBV30 to TRBJ2-5; tentative D call: TRBD1 (5 bases). V lost 1 base to trimming and J lost 3 bases, with 9 bases between them. Germline V gene lookup returns CDR1 GTSNPN and CDR2 SVGIG (reference sequence). The CDR3 contains 13 residues. The CDR3 loop reads CAWSGQFEETQYF. The CDR3 DNA is TGTGCCTGGAGTGGACAGTTTGAAGAGACCCAGTACTTC.

The chain employs TRBV10-2 and TRBJ2-5, with a possible D match to TRBD2 (5 bases). CDR1 and CDR2 from the germline V gene are WSHSY and SAAADI. This CDR3 has 18 amino acids. The V gene lost 3 bases and the J gene lost 4 bases, with 24 bases spanning the gap. The CDR3, as DNA: TGCGCCAGCAGTGATCCCCACCTTATCATCGGGATTGGAGAGACCCAGTACTTC. Encoded protein: CASSDPHLIIGIGETQYF.

V usage is TRBV6-6 and J usage is TRBJ1-5; D call uncertain. Germline assignment: CDR1 MNHNY and CDR2 SVGAGI (reference sequence). This CDR3 spans 14 amino acids. The V gene lost 2 bases and the J gene lost 1 base, with 6 bases spanning the gap. CDR3 amino acids: CASSYPESNQPQHF. CDR3 DNA sequence: TGTGCCAGCAGTTACCCCGAAAGCAATCAGCCCCAGCATTTT.

The gene calls are TRBV5-1 and TRBJ1-1; 8 bases fit TRBD1. The germline CDR1 and CDR2 sequences are SGHRS and YFSETQ. The V and J ends lost 4 bases and 5 bases, in that order; junction bases with no gene match: 7. This CDR3 spans 14 amino acids. CDR3 loop: CASSGTGRETEAFF. The CDR3 DNA reads as TGCGCCAGCAGCGGGACAGGACGGGAGACTGAAGCTTTCTTT. The whole variable domain, filled in from reference TRBV5-1 and TRBJ1-1, reads KAGVTQTPRYLIKTRGQQVTLSCSPISGHRSVSWYQQTPGQGLQFLFEYFSETQRNKGNFPGRFSGRQFSNSRSEMNVSTLELGDSALYLCASSGTGRETEAFFGQGTRLTVV.

Comments on this clone: Other nucleotide sequences in the sample specify the same CDR3. The chain carries TRBV18 and TRBJ2-2; D is ambiguous. V dropped 0 bases and J dropped 4 bases, with 6 bases sitting between them. CDR1 and CDR2 (germline): KGHSH, LQKENI. This CDR3 comprises 14 residues. The CDR3 sequence: CASSPPTGTGELFF. CDR3 nucleotide sequence: TGTGCCAGCTCACCACCCACCGGCACCGGGGAGCTGTTTTTT. Combining the CDR3 with reference TRBV18 and TRBJ2-2 gives the whole variable domain NAGVMQNPRHLVRRRGQEARLRCSPMKGHSHVYWYRQLPEEGLKFMVYLQKENIIDESGMPKERFSAEFPKEGPSILRIQQVVRGDSAAYFCASSPPTGTGELFFGEGSRLTVL.

J is TRBJ2-7 and V is TRBV5-4, with 13 bases matching TRBD2. This CDR3 is built from 14 residues. Trimming cost V 4 bases and J 3 bases; bases outside gene matches: 1. Germline CDR1 is SGHNT and CDR2 is YYREEE (reference sequence). DNA for the CDR3: TGTGCCAGCAGCGGGACTAGCGGGAACTACGAGCAGTACTTC. Amino acids: CASSGTSGNYEQYF.

The V gene is TRBV19, the J gene TRBJ1-4, with 8 bases identical to TRBD1. CDR3 length: 14 amino acids. Germline V gene data show CDR1 as LNHDA and CDR2 as SQIVND (reference sequence). The V segment lost 6 bases and the J segment 8 bases; nucleotides outside the gene matches: 8. CDR3: CASRPTGGGEKLFF. The CDR3 DNA reads TGTGCCAGTAGACCTACAGGGGGAGGGGAAAAACTGTTTTTT.

Details on this clone: The identical CDR3 is also encoded by other nucleotide sequences in the sample. The J gene is TRBJ1-6, the V gene TRBV7-9, with 10 bases aligning to TRBD1. Trimming at V came to 6 bases and at J to 9 bases, leaving 5 bases not matched to a gene. The CDR3 extends over 14 amino acids. CDR1 and CDR2 (germline): SEHNR, FQNEAQ (reference sequence). CDR3 loop: CASSFGQGGSPLHF. As DNA, the CDR3 is TGTGCCAGCAGTTTTGGACAGGGGGGTTCACCCCTCCACTTT. The full variable domain, in which reference TRBV7-9 and TRBJ1-6 provide the parts outside the CDR3, is DTGVSQNPRHKITKRGQNVTFRCDPISEHNRLYWYRQTLGQGPEFLTYFQNEAQLEKSRLLSDRFSAERPKGSFSTLEIQRTEQGDSAMYLCASSFGQGGSPLHFGNGTRLTVT.

This clone was seen once. The sample has other DNA sequences that encode this CDR3 too. V is TRBV5-1 and J is TRBJ2-1; D unclear. V was trimmed by 1 base and J by 1 base, leaving 0 bases between them. This CDR3 is 12 amino acids long. Germline CDR1 SGHRS, CDR2 YFSETQ. Here the CDR3 DNA reads TGCGCCAGCAGCTTGTCCTACAATGAGCAGTTCTTC. Its translation: CASSLSYNEQFF.

J is TRBJ1-2 and V is TRBV28, with 11 bases lining up with TRBD1. The V segment lost 6 bases and the J segment 8 bases; nucleotides outside the gene matches: 5. Germline V CDR1 and CDR2: MDHEN, SYDVKM. CDR3 length: 13 amino acids. CDR3 region: CASRGQGGYGYTF. CDR3 in DNA: TGTGCCAGCAGGGGACAGGGGGGTTACGGCTACACCTTC.

The V and J genes are TRBV7-6 and TRBJ2-1, with D uncertain. V shed 6 bases and J shed 0 bases, with 12 bases lying between them. CDR1 SGHVS and CDR2 FNYEAQ come from the germline V gene. There are 15 residues in the CDR3. The CDR3 coding sequence is TGTGCCAGCAGGTCCCGGGTCAGCTCCTACAATGAGCAGTTCTTC. Translating it yields CASRSRVSSYNEQFF.

The gene calls are TRBV23-1 and TRBJ2-2; D is uncertain. TRBV23-1 is filed as an ORF, its function uncertain. Trimming pared 7 bases from V and 2 bases from J, leaving 14 bases between. The length of the CDR3 is 15 residues. CDR3 coding DNA: TGCGCCAGCACCGTACGGGTGACAAACACCGGGGAGCTGTTTTTT. Translating gives CASTVRVTNTGELFF.

The chain employs TRBV5-4 and TRBJ1-5, with D possibly being TRBD1 (5 bases). Trimming cost V 0 bases and J 4 bases, with 17 bases left between them. Germline lookup yields CDR1 SGHNT and CDR2 YYREEE (reference sequence). The CDR3 contains 17 residues. CDR3 residues: CASSLGGEGPANQPQHF. CDR3 nucleotides: TGTGCCAGCAGCTTGGGAGGGGAGGGCCCCGCGAATCAGCCCCAGCATTTT.

This rearrangement joins TRBV18 to TRBJ2-5; TRBD2 matches 11 bases. CDR3 length equals 17 residues. Per the germline V gene, CDR1 is KGHSH and CDR2 is LQKENI. The J segment lost 2 bases and the V segment lost 1 base, leaving 6 bases of the junction unmatched. In DNA form, the CDR3 reads TGTGCCAGCTCACCACTCGGGACTAGCGGACGTCAAGAGACCCAGTACTTC. This gives the protein CASSPLGTSGRQETQYF.

This chain joins TRBV5-6 and TRBJ2-7; the D call may be TRBD1 or TRBD2 (5 bases each). The germline V and J ends were trimmed by 2 bases and 3 bases, with 12 bases remaining between them. From germline, CDR1 is SGHDT and CDR2 YYEEEE. This CDR3 has 14 amino acids. The CDR3 nucleotides read TGTGCCAGCAGCTTATTGGGACCACACTACGAGCAGTACTTC. Amino acids: CASSLLGPHYEQYF.

V and J are TRBV5-4 and TRBJ1-5; no clear D. There are 13 residues in the CDR3. Deletions cut 1 base from V and 4 bases from J, with 6 bases between. Germline V lookup: CDR1 SGHNT, CDR2 YYREEE (reference sequence). CDR3 amino acids: CASSLMGNQPQHF. CDR3 sequence (DNA): TGTGCCAGCAGCTTGATGGGGAATCAGCCCCAGCATTTT.

This clone occurred once. The chain carries TRBV5-5 and TRBJ2-2; the D is unclear. The germline V gene has CDR1 SGHKS and CDR2 YYEKEE (reference sequence). V shed 4 bases and J shed 1 base, with 11 bases lying between them. The CDR3 is 15 residues long. The CDR3 spells CASSPRQKNTGELFF. The CDR3 nucleotides are TGTGCCAGCAGCCCTCGCCAGAAGAACACCGGGGAGCTGTTTTTT. Full variable domain (outside the CDR3, taken from reference TRBV5-5 and TRBJ2-2): DAGVTQSPTHLIKTRGQQVTLRCSPISGHKSVSWYQQVLGQGPQFIFQYYEKEERGRGNFPDRFSARQFPNYSSELNVNALLLGDSALYLCASSPRQKNTGELFFGEGSRLTVL.

Concerning this clone: The same CDR3 is also encoded by other DNA sequences in this sample. The J gene is TRBJ1-1, the V gene TRBV5-1; 7 nucleotides line up with TRBD1. CDR1 and CDR2 from the germline V gene are SGHRS and YFSETQ. The J segment lost 0 bases and the V segment lost 1 base, leaving 0 bases of the junction unmatched. The CDR3 contains 14 residues. This chain's CDR3 is CASSLRGLNTEAFF. For the CDR3, the DNA is TGCGCCAGCAGCTTGAGGGGGCTGAACACTGAAGCTTTCTTT.

The chain employs TRBV5-1 and TRBJ2-3; possibly TRBD1 or TRBD2 for D (6 bases each). Germline loops: CDR1 SGHRS, CDR2 YFSETQ. Trimming left V 0 bases short and J 4 bases short, with 15 bases between. CDR3 length equals 16 residues. CDR3 amino acids: CASSLALGGLADTQYF. CDR3 nucleotides: TGCGCCAGCAGCTTGGCGCTAGGGGGGTTGGCAGATACGCAGTATTTT.

V gene TRBV6-6 combines with J gene TRBJ2-7; D tentatively reads TRBD1 or TRBD2 (5 bases each). The V end was cut by 4 bases, the J end by 2 bases, with 18 bases between. CDR1 MNHNY and CDR2 SVGAGI come from the germline V gene (reference sequence). CDR3 length: 16 residues. CDR3 nucleotide sequence: TGTGCCAGCAGTTTGACTACAGGCCTAACAACCTACGAGCAGTACTTC. This translates into CASSLTTGLTTYEQYF.

The J gene is TRBJ2-6, the V gene TRBV30; TRBD1 aligns across 7 bases. Per the germline V gene, CDR1 is GTSNPN and CDR2 is SVGIG (reference sequence). This CDR3 contains 17 residues. The trim removed 2 bases at V and 1 base at J, leaving 8 bases unmatched. DNA of the CDR3: TGTGCCTGGAGTCCGGGACAGACTTTTTCTGGGGCCAACGTCCTGACTTTC. Amino acids: CAWSPGQTFSGANVLTF.

V gene TRBV11-2 combines with J gene TRBJ2-5, with TRBD1 matching over 12 bases. The CDR3 is 17 residues long. V was pared by 0 bases and J by 5 bases, with 7 bases of the junction left unmatched. From germline, CDR1 is SGHAT and CDR2 FQNNGV. CDR3 DNA: TGTGCCAGCAGCTTAGAAGAGGGACAGGGGGCTCTGGAGACCCAGTACTTC. This translates into CASSLEEGQGALETQYF.

The chain recombines TRBV28 with TRBJ2-1; 10 nucleotides match TRBD2. The V gene's germline CDR1 is MDHEN and CDR2 SYDVKM. J gave up 0 bases and V 8 bases, and 1 base lay outside the gene matches. The CDR3 is 14 amino acids. CDR3 bases: TGTGCCAGCGCTAGCGGGGGCTCCTACAATGAGCAGTTCTTC. Protein: CASASGGSYNEQFF.

The genes are TRBV7-9 and TRBJ2-7, with 8 bases lining up with TRBD2. V lost 8 bases, J lost 6 bases, and 9 bases stayed unmatched. This CDR3 is 13 amino acids long. Germline V gives CDR1 SEHNR, CDR2 FQNEAQ (reference sequence). The CDR3 sequence is CASATGGGTEQYF. CDR3 nucleotide sequence: TGTGCCAGCGCCACCGGGGGGGGTACCGAGCAGTACTTC.

A remark on this clone: The sample contains more than one DNA sequence encoding this CDR3. The chain has TRBV6-1 and TRBJ1-2; D remains ambiguous. This CDR3 is 12 amino acids long. The germline gives CDR1 MNHNS, CDR2 SASEGT. The V gene lost 1 base and the J gene lost 8 bases, with 8 bases spanning the gap. The CDR3 DNA reads TGTGCCAGCAGTGAAGGTGGTTCAGGCTACACCTTC. This gives the protein CASSEGGSGYTF.